A selection of T cell receptor beta chains follows, all from one sample in a study of blood T cell repertoires in COVID-19. Sequenced by immunoSEQ multiplex PCR; TCRdb stores in-frame clones only, minus some. The data contain around 380,000 clones, approximately 87% of them singletons. The specimen was PBMCs or T cells enriched from blood (not recorded which). The receptors were sampled from a man aged 25 to 40 who had recovered from COVID-19. Both conserved end residues are part of each CDR3. The D gene is left open where the match is weak. Clone size appears in some rows only: once, few, many, or a class for an expanded clone.

cdr3_length clone_size j_call d_call v_call cdr3_nt cdr3_aa
15 - TRBJ2-2 TRBD1 TRBV19 TGTGCCAGTAGACGACAGGGAGAAAACACCGGGGAGCTGTTTTTT CASRRQGENTGELFF
18 - TRBJ2-7 - TRBV5-1 TGCGCCAGCAGCTTTTCCGTCGGGGGGCACCCGAGTGCCTACGAGCAGTACTTC CASSFSVGGHPSAYEQYF
14 few TRBJ1-1 TRBD1 TRBV4-1 TGCGCCAGCAGCCCCGACAGGGCTAACACTGAAGCTTTCTTT CASSPDRANTEAFF
14 - TRBJ1-6 TRBD1 TRBV6-5 TGTGCCAGCAGCACGGACAGGGGAGATTCACCCCTCCACTTT CASSTDRGDSPLHF
15 - TRBJ2-5 TRBD2 TRBV6-1 TGTGCCAGCAGTGAAGAGAGCGGGGGGCAGGAGACCCAGTACTTC CASSEESGGQETQYF
14 few TRBJ2-7 - TRBV5-1 TGCGCCAGCAGTCTAAGGAGTCCGTCCTACGAGCAGTACTTC CASSLRSPSYEQYF
15 - TRBJ2-7 TRBD1 TRBV7-6 TGTGCCAGCAGCTTGATGACAGGGGGCCGATACGAGCAGTACTTC CASSLMTGGRYEQYF
14 - TRBJ1-2 TRBD1 TRBV9 TGTGCCAGCAGCTACCTCGGACAGGGCTATGGCTACACCTTC CASSYLGQGYGYTF
17 - TRBJ2-2 TRBD1 TRBV27 TGTGCCAGCAGTCTCGGACAGGGGGCACTGTCCACCGGGGAGCTGTTTTTT CASSLGQGALSTGELFF
13 few TRBJ1-2 TRBD1 TRBV6-5 TGTGCCAGCAGGGGACAGGGGAACTATGGCTACACCTTC CASRGQGNYGYTF
15 - TRBJ2-1 TRBD2 TRBV3-1/TRBV3-2 TGTGCCAGCAGCCCGGGACTAGCTGGGTACAATGAGCAGTTCTTC CASSPGLAGYNEQFF
14 - TRBJ2-7 - TRBV21-1 TGTGCCAGCAGCAAAAAGACACCCTCCTACGAGCAGTACTTC CASSKKTPSYEQYF
12 - TRBJ2-1 - TRBV7-9 TGTGCCAGCAGCTTAGGATCGAGATGGGCGTTCTTC CASSLGSRWAFF
16 - TRBJ2-3 TRBD1 TRBV6-5 TGTGCCAGCAGTTACTCCCCAGGGGGTTACAGAGATACGCAGTATTTT CASSYSPGGYRDTQYF
14 - TRBJ1-3 - TRBV9 TGTGCCAGCAGCGTAGCCGGCTCTGGAAACACCATATATTTT CASSVAGSGNTIYF
12 - TRBJ1-5 - TRBV21-1 TGTGCCAGCAGCACGGAGGGTCAGCCCCAGCATTTT CASSTEGQPQHF
19 - TRBJ2-6 - TRBV3-1/TRBV3-2 TGTGCCAGCAGCCAAGGAACAGGTCGGCCTGGCTCTGGGGCCAACGTCCTGACTTTC CASSQGTGRPGSGANVLTF
17 - TRBJ1-3 TRBD1 TRBV6-6 TGTGCCAGCAGTCGCGGGACAGGCTCATCCTCTGGAAACACCATATATTTT CASSRGTGSSSGNTIYF
16 once TRBJ1-2 - TRBV24-1 TGTGCCACCAGTGATTTACAGGACCGTCCATGGGATGGCTACACCTTC CATSDLQDRPWDGYTF
11 - TRBJ1-1 - TRBV12-3/TRBV12-4 TGTGCCAGCAGTTTGCGGACTGAAGCTTTCTTT CASSLRTEAFF
15 - TRBJ1-2 - TRBV3-1/TRBV3-2 TGTGCCAGCAGCCTAAAGACGACAGTGACGGATGGCTACACCTTC CASSLKTTVTDGYTF
12 - TRBJ1-1 - TRBV30 TGTGCCTGGAGTGTACCATGGGGAGAGGCTTTCTTT CAWSVPWGEAFF
15 - TRBJ2-2 - TRBV5-1 TGCGCCAGCAGCTTGGGGGGACAGAACACCGGGGAGCTGTTTTTT CASSLGGQNTGELFF
14 - TRBJ2-7 - TRBV19 TGTGCCAGTAGGGGACACCCAAGGACCTACGAGCAGTACTTC CASRGHPRTYEQYF
14 - TRBJ2-1 TRBD1 TRBV30 TGTGCCTGGGGGGGACAGATAAAATACAATGAGCAGTTCTTC CAWGGQIKYNEQFF
16 - TRBJ2-3 TRBD1 TRBV5-4 TGTGCCAGCAGCTTAGCCGGGACAGGGATAACAGATACGCAGTATTTT CASSLAGTGITDTQYF
14 - TRBJ1-1 - TRBV4-2 TGTGCCAGCAGCCCGCGGGACTGGGGGACTGAAGCTTTCTTT CASSPRDWGTEAFF
13 - TRBJ2-7 TRBD1 TRBV10-3 TGTGCCATCAGGGGGACAGAAGCGTACGAGCAGTACTTC CAIRGTEAYEQYF
14 - TRBJ2-1 - TRBV14 TGTGCCAGCAGCCGCGATTCTTTATACAATGAGCAGTTCTTC CASSRDSLYNEQFF
15 - TRBJ1-2 TRBD1 TRBV3-1/TRBV3-2 TGTGCCAGCAGCCCCCTTACTGGACAGGGCTATGGCTACACCTTC CASSPLTGQGYGYTF
13 - TRBJ2-5 - TRBV7-9 TGTGCCAGCAGCGGACCGGGGGAGGAGACCCAGTACTTC CASSGPGEETQYF
13 - TRBJ1-2 TRBD1 TRBV5-4 TGTGCCAGCAGCCCCGGGACAGGGATTTCCTACACCTTC CASSPGTGISYTF
18 - TRBJ2-7 TRBD2 TRBV27 TGTGCCAGCAGCCCACGGGCTAGGCGGGGGACCCCCTCCTACGAGCAGTACTTC CASSPRARRGTPSYEQYF
16 - TRBJ1-1 TRBD1 TRBV10-3 TGTGCCATCAAGGGGGGACAGGGCATGACGAACGGTGAAGCTTTCTTT CAIKGGQGMTNGEAFF
13 - TRBJ2-5 - TRBV14 TGTGCCAGCAGCGACCTCCGGGAGGAGACCCAGTACTTC CASSDLREETQYF
13 - TRBJ1-2 - TRBV30 TGTGCCTGTCGGGGGGCGGATAACTATGGCTACACCTTC CACRGADNYGYTF
13 - TRBJ1-2 TRBD1 TRBV6-5 TGTGCCAGCAGCCCCGGGACAGAATATGGCTACACCTTC CASSPGTEYGYTF
14 - TRBJ1-1 - TRBV3-1/TRBV3-2 TGTGCCAGCAGCCAAGCTGGGGGCGGGACTGAAGCTTTCTTT CASSQAGGGTEAFF
13 once TRBJ2-2 - TRBV12-3/TRBV12-4 TGTGCCAGCAGTCTTACTAGCACCGGGGAGCTGTTTTTT CASSLTSTGELFF
11 - TRBJ2-1 - TRBV19 TGTGCCAGTCGGTCACTCAATGAGCAGTTCTTC CASRSLNEQFF
14 once TRBJ1-2 - TRBV3-1/TRBV3-2 TGTGCCAGCAGCCAAGGCAGGGGTAACTATGGCTACACCTTC CASSQGRGNYGYTF